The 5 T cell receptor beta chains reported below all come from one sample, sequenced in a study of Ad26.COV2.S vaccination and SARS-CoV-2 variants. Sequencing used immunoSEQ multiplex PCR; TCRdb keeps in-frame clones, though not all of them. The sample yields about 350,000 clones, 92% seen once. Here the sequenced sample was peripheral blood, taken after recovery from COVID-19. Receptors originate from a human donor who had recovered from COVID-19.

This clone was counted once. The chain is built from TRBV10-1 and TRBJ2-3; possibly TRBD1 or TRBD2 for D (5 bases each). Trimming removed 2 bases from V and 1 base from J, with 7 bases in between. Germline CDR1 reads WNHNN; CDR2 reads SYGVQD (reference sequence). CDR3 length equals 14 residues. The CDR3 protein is CASSEMGGTDTQYF. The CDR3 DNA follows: TGCGCCAGCAGTGAGATGGGGGGCACAGATACGCAGTATTTT.

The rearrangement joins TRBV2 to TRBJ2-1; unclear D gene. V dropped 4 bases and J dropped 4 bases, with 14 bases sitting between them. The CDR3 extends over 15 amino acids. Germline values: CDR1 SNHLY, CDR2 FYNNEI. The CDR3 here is CASSAAAGYYNEQFF. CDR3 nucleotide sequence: TGTGCCAGCAGTGCTGCGGCTGGCTATTACAATGAGCAGTTCTTC.

In DNA, the CDR3 is TGTGCCAGCAGTGATATGACAGGACCGAACACTGAAGCTTTCTTT. Its translation is CASSDMTGPNTEAFF. V and J are TRBV25-1 and TRBJ1-1, with D possibly matching TRBD1 (6 bases). The length of the CDR3 is 15 residues. The germline V gene has CDR1 MGHDK and CDR2 SYGVNS. The V gene lost 3 bases and the J gene lost 1 base, with 12 bases spanning the gap.

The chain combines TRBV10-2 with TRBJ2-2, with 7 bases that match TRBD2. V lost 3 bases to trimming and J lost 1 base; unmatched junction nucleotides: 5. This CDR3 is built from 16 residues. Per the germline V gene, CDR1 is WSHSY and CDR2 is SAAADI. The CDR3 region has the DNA TGCGCCAGCAGTGATTGGCTAGCGGAGAACACCGGGGAGCTGTTTTTT. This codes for CASSDWLAENTGELFF.

CDR3 bases: TGTGCCAGCAGCCCCCTAGCTGGGGAGACCCAGTACTTC. Residues: CASSPLAGETQYF. The genes are TRBV11-3 and TRBJ2-5; a weak D match, TRBD2 (5 bases). CDR1 and CDR2 from the germline V gene are SGHNT and YENEEA. V was pared by 5 bases and J by 5 bases, with 12 bases between. This CDR3 is built from 13 residues.